Below are 16 T cell receptor beta chains sequenced from a single sample in a study of OX40 agonist ivuxolimab in advanced cancers. The assay was immunoSEQ multiplex PCR, and TCRdb's table has in-frame clones only and misses some. The table lists tens of thousands of clones, over 70% of them singletons. This sample comprised CD4+ or CD8+ T cells sorted from blood, obtained in a trial of the OX40 agonist ivuxolimab. Receptors originate from an adult with an advanced solid tumor such as melanoma, head and neck, liver or kidney cancer.

The rearrangement links TRBV5-6 to TRBJ2-5; D is unresolved. The V gene's germline CDR1 is SGHDT and CDR2 YYEEEE. The V gene lost 0 bases and the J gene lost 2 bases, with 5 bases spanning the gap. CDR3 size: 13 residues. The CDR3 DNA sequence: TGTGCCAGCAGCTTGGGGTTTCAAGAGACCCAGTACTTC. Its translation is CASSLGFQETQYF.

CDR3 sequence: CASRLMTDWDTEAFF. As DNA, the CDR3 is TGCGCCAGCAGGCTGATGACAGATTGGGACACTGAAGCTTTCTTT. V gene TRBV4-1 combines with J gene TRBJ1-1; perhaps TRBD1 as D (5 bases). CDR1 MGHRA and CDR2 YSYEKL come from the germline V gene. Trimming cost V 6 bases and J 3 bases, with 17 bases left between them. There are 15 residues in the CDR3.

The V call is TRBV29-1, the J call TRBJ1-2, with 9 bases aligning to TRBD1. The trim removed 3 bases at V and 4 bases at J, leaving 6 bases unmatched. The CDR3 is made up of 14 amino acids. Germline CDR1 SQVTM, CDR2 ANQGSEA. This CDR3 is CSVDQLGQGYGYTF. DNA for the CDR3: TGCAGCGTTGATCAATTGGGACAGGGCTATGGCTACACCTTC.

The genes are TRBV18 and TRBJ2-1, with TRBD2 matching 11 bases. V was clipped by 3 bases and J by 2 bases; unmatched bases: 0. The CDR3 is 15 amino acids. The germline CDR1 and CDR2 sequences are KGHSH and LQKENI. Here the CDR3 reads CASSPTSGTYNEQFF. The CDR3 coding sequence is TGTGCCAGCTCACCGACTAGCGGGACCTACAATGAGCAGTTCTTC.

This rearrangement joins TRBV28 to TRBJ2-1; 11 positions agree with TRBD2. Germline V CDR1 and CDR2: MDHEN, SYDVKM. V lost 2 bases, J lost 2 bases, and 2 bases stayed unmatched. There are 16 residues in the CDR3. The CDR3 reads CASSLLAGGTYNEQFF. The CDR3 DNA reads as TGTGCCAGCAGTTTACTAGCGGGGGGTACCTACAATGAGCAGTTCTTC.

The CDR3: CASSHGLLGTSSSYEQYF. The DNA of the CDR3 is TGTGCCAGCAGCCACGGTCTATTAGGGACTTCTAGCTCCTACGAGCAGTACTTC. The genes are TRBV4-2 and TRBJ2-7, with D perhaps TRBD2 (6 bases). Trimming took 3 bases from V and 0 from J, leaving 21 bases between them. The germline gives CDR1 LGHNA, CDR2 YNFKEQ. The CDR3 has 18 residues.

The CDR3 DNA follows: TGTGCCACCTCTTTGGACTCAGCTAACTATGGCTACACCTTC. It codes for CATSLDSANYGYTF. The genes are TRBV21-1 and TRBJ1-2. TRBV21-1 is marked as a pseudogene. The CDR3 runs 14 residues.

The chain joins TRBV29-1 to TRBJ2-1; 7 bases align to TRBD2. There are 16 residues in the CDR3. Germline V gives CDR1 SQVTM, CDR2 ANQGSEA. J gave up 5 bases and V 5 bases, and 15 bases lay outside the gene matches. CDR3 protein: CSVLRLLAALNNEQFF. In nucleotides, the CDR3 is TGCAGCGTTCTCCGTCTCCTAGCGGCTCTGAACAATGAGCAGTTCTTC.

This sequence joins TRBV18 and TRBJ2-7; 7 bases agree with TRBD1. The CDR3 has 15 amino acids. J was trimmed by 2 bases and V by 3 bases; bases with no gene match: 7. The germline gives CDR1 KGHSH, CDR2 LQKENI. The CDR3 reads CASSPRTGQPYEQYF. The DNA for the CDR3 is TGTGCCAGCTCACCTCGGACAGGTCAACCCTACGAGCAGTACTTC.

V gene TRBV20-1 combines with J gene TRBJ1-1; D uncertain. Trimming pared 2 bases from V and 6 bases from J, leaving 7 bases between. The germline V gene has CDR1 DFQATT and CDR2 SNEGSKA (reference sequence). The CDR3 is 11 amino acids. As DNA, the CDR3 is TGCAGTGCTAGAAGGTATGCTGAAGCTTTCTTT. Translating gives CSARRYAEAFF.

The chain combines TRBV28 with TRBJ1-2; D not certain. There are 15 residues in the CDR3. V was trimmed by 6 bases and J by 3 bases, leaving 17 bases between them. Germline V gene lookup returns CDR1 MDHEN and CDR2 SYDVKM. The CDR3 coding sequence is TGTGCCAGCAGCCGTGACGGAGGCGGCCACTATGGCTACACCTTC. Encoded protein: CASSRDGGGHYGYTF.

This rearrangement joins TRBV7-8 to TRBJ1-2; weak D call: TRBD1 (6 bases). Germline V gene data show CDR1 as SGHVS and CDR2 as FQNEAQ. V was shortened by 1 base and J by 6 bases, with 12 bases between the two germline ends. This CDR3 has 14 residues. The CDR3 protein is CASSLDLWDNGYTF. CDR3 nucleotides: TGTGCCAGCAGCTTAGATCTATGGGACAATGGCTACACCTTC.

This chain uses TRBV5-1 with TRBJ2-5; no clear D gene. Trimming removed 0 bases at V and 5 bases at J, with 17 bases between. CDR1 is SGHRS, CDR2 YFSETQ, per germline. The CDR3 length is 16 residues. The CDR3 reads CASSLGPAVGEETQYF. The CDR3 region has the DNA TGCGCCAGCAGCTTGGGCCCAGCCGTAGGAGAGGAGACCCAGTACTTC.

CDR3 DNA: TGTGCCAGCAGCCTGGGTAGCGGCACAGATACGCAGTATTTT. Translated, it gives CASSLGSGTDTQYF. V is TRBV9 and J is TRBJ2-3; tentatively, D is TRBD2 (5 bases). The CDR3 sequence is 14 residues long. Per germline, CDR1 SGDLS and CDR2 YYNGEE. V was shortened by 4 bases and J by 1 base, with 10 bases between the two germline ends. The full variable domain, in which reference TRBV9 and TRBJ2-3 provide the parts outside the CDR3, is DSGVTQTPKHLITATGQRVTLRCSPRSGDLSVYWYQQSLDQGLQFLIQYYNGEERAKGNILERFSAQQFPDLHSELNLSSLELGDSALYFCASSLGSGTDTQYFGPGTRLTVL.

The V call is TRBV10-3, the J call TRBJ2-7, with 11 bases aligning to TRBD2. Unmatched junction bases numbered 7, after V lost 6 bases and J lost 3 bases. The CDR3 consists of 15 residues. Germline V gives CDR1 ENHRY, CDR2 SYGVKD. DNA for the CDR3: TGTGCCATCAGGGGGGTGACTAGCGGGGTCTACGAGCAGTACTTC. It encodes CAIRGVTSGVYEQYF.

The chain combines TRBV18 with TRBJ1-5; D not resolved. The ends were cut back, 6 bases at V and 6 bases at J, with 15 bases in the middle. The CDR3 is 14 residues long. The germline V gene encodes CDR1 KGHSH and CDR2 LQKENI. The CDR3 coding sequence is TGTGCCAGCTCCGCGGGTCTCTCGCCTCAGCCCCAGCATTTT. Its protein product is CASSAGLSPQPQHF.